The T cell receptor (beta chain) described here comes from a study of T cell repertoires in cytomegalovirus infection. V was shortened by 4 bases and J by 5 bases, with 10 bases between the two germline ends. CDR1 KGHDR and CDR2 SFDVKD come from the germline V gene. The CDR3 has 13 residues. From the reads, TCRdb called clonotypes with MiXCR, one entry per CDR3 protein. The repertoire has a few hundred thousand distinct CDR3 sequences, 26% of them found once; the top ten carry about 13%. The chain links TRBV24-1 to TRBJ1-1; D gene unclear. The sequence derives from a human donor in good health (CMV status not recorded). Some clones in this sample may be carry-over from other donors' samples. Sequenced sample: PBMCs. CDR3 nucleotides: TGTGCCACCAGTGACAGCCGTTTGACTGAAGCTTTCTTT. It is translated as CATSDSRLTEAFF.